One and the same sample provided the 9 T cell receptor beta chains below, sequenced in a study of blood T cell repertoires in COVID-19. TCRdb's copy holds only in-frame clones and misses some; the assay was immunoSEQ multiplex PCR. The sample lists about 260,000 clones, roughly 80% seen once, with about 4.6% in the top ten. Source material: peripheral blood. These receptor sequences come from a man in his sixties who had recovered from COVID-19.

By sample fraction, this clone is medium-sized. V gene TRBV11-2 combines with J gene TRBJ1-5, with 8 bases identical to TRBD1. The CDR3 covers 14 residues. Germline CDR1 is SGHAT and CDR2 is FQNNGV. Trimming cost V 3 bases and J 2 bases; bases outside gene matches: 0. CDR3: CASSLDRGNQPQHF. In DNA form, the CDR3 reads TGTGCCAGCAGCTTGGACAGGGGCAATCAGCCCCAGCATTTT.

J is TRBJ2-7 and V is TRBV10-3, with 9 nucleotides matching TRBD2. Germline CDR1 and CDR2: ENHRY and SYGVKD. This CDR3 comprises 16 residues. The trim removed 0 bases at V and 7 bases at J, leaving 10 bases unmatched. The CDR3 sequence is CAISESARGGPGEQYF. In nucleotides, the CDR3 is TGTGCCATCAGTGAGTCGGCGCGGGGGGGCCCCGGGGAGCAGTACTTC.

This sequence joins TRBV20-1 and TRBJ1-5; D is undetermined. V lost 3 bases to trimming and J lost 5 bases, with 8 bases between them. Germline V CDR1 and CDR2: DFQATT, SNEGSKA (reference sequence). The CDR3 spans 12 residues. The CDR3 protein is CSASVRYQPQHF. CDR3 in DNA: TGCAGTGCTAGTGTCAGGTATCAGCCCCAGCATTTT.

This rearrangement joins TRBV9 to TRBJ2-5; D might be TRBD2 (6 bases). Trimming stripped 0 bases from V and 4 bases from J, with 13 bases between. The length of the CDR3 is 15 residues. Germline-derived CDR1 and CDR2 are SGDLS and YYNGEE. The CDR3 region is CASSVGPEGSETQYF. The CDR3 bases are TGTGCCAGCAGCGTAGGGCCGGAGGGGTCAGAGACCCAGTACTTC.

In its sample, this clone was seen once. Other DNA sequences in the same sample also yield this CDR3. V usage is TRBV6-5 and J usage is TRBJ1-1, with D possibly TRBD1 on 5 matching bases. CDR1 and CDR2 from the germline V gene are MNHEY and SVGAGI. V was pared by 2 bases and J by 1 base, with 5 bases between. The CDR3 contains 13 residues. The CDR3 here is CASSYTGNTEAFF. CDR3 sequence (DNA): TGTGCCAGCAGTTACACAGGGAACACTGAAGCTTTCTTT.

The chain recombines TRBV24-1 with TRBJ1-1; D is unclear. Trimming cost V 4 bases and J 7 bases, with 12 bases left between them. This CDR3 has 13 residues. Germline lookup yields CDR1 KGHDR and CDR2 SFDVKD. Here the CDR3 DNA reads TGTGCCACCAGTGACCCCGGGTCCGATGAAGCTTTCTTT. Translating gives CATSDPGSDEAFF.

This chain uses TRBV3-1 (or the pseudogene TRBV3-2) with TRBJ2-7, with TRBD1 matching 9 bases. V shed 3 bases, J shed 2 bases, and the junction held 11 bases outside the gene matches. There are 17 residues in the CDR3. Germline CDR1 and CDR2: LGHDT and YNNKEL (reference sequence). CDR3 in DNA: TGTGCCAGCAGCCACTGGGGGGGGACAGGGACTACCTACGAGCAGTACTTC. Translated: CASSHWGGTGTTYEQYF.

The V call is TRBV9, the J call TRBJ2-7, with TRBD1 matching 10 bases. Germline assignment: CDR1 SGDLS and CDR2 YYNGEE. The CDR3 runs 14 residues. V shed 3 bases and J 4 bases; nucleotides not matched to a gene: 4. The CDR3 reads CASSGGQGGYEQYF. The CDR3 DNA reads as TGTGCCAGCAGCGGTGGACAGGGGGGTTACGAGCAGTACTTC.

The rearrangement links TRBV12-3 or TRBV12-4 to TRBJ1-6; unclear D gene. V was cut by 2 bases and J by 6 bases, with 5 bases left in between. CDR3 size: 13 residues. The CDR3 DNA reads TGTGCCAGCAGTTTACAGATTAATTCACCCCTCCACTTT. It codes for CASSLQINSPLHF.